This T cell receptor (beta chain) emerged from a study of cytomegalovirus exposure and HLA in healthy donors. Findings and limits, study-wide: Reportedly, TCR beta sequences accurately predicted HLA-A and HLA-B alleles in most subjects. What a later analysis showed was that several of the most significant clusters appeared linked to common viral pathogens. Trimming of TCR beta V- and J-genes showed a link, identified in a later analysis, to a missense DCLRE1C variant. CMV serostatus was the only recorded immune exposure for donors.

Trimming removed 2 bases from V and 9 bases from J, with 14 bases in between. CDR1 is GTSNPN and CDR2 is SVGIG in the germline V gene (reference sequence). CDR3 size: 13 residues. The PCR employed 60 Vbeta primers together with 13 Jbeta primers. The assay was immunoSEQ multiplex PCR, and TCRdb's table has in-frame clones only and misses some. In the table there are under 200,000 clones, about 13% of which are singletons. Only a few counts were recorded for this clone. The antigen remains undetermined. The clonotype comes from a man between 50 and 59 years old in good health and CMV-seropositive. The chain links TRBV30 to TRBJ1-3, with no clear D. Source material: PBMCs. CDR3: CAWSSDLLGTIYF. CDR3 sequence (DNA): TGTGCCTGGAGTTCGGACTTACTGGGCACCATATATTTT. The variable domain in full, with the rest retrieved from reference TRBV30 and TRBJ1-3, is SQTIHQWPATLVQPVGSPLSLECTVEGTSNPNLYWYRQAAGRGLQLLFYSVGIGQISSEVPQNLSASRPQDRQFILSSKKLLLSDSGFYLCAWSSDLLGTIYFGEGSWLTVV.